This TCR beta chain was found in a study of T cell repertoires in cytomegalovirus infection. The wider study: HLA-B-restricted CMV epitopes that are well studied were used alongside recently identified HLA-C-restricted ones. Through public TCR beta signatures, both CMV infection and matching HLA type were indicated.

As concerns this clonotype: Its target is not known.

J gave up 5 bases and V 10 bases, and 12 bases lay outside the gene matches. Germline V CDR1 and CDR2: MNHEY, SVGEGT. The CDR3 spans 14 residues. A single record per CDR3 protein comes from TCRdb applying MiXCR to the reads. The repertoire consists of about 400,000 distinct CDR3 sequences, with around a third occurring once and the leading ten covering around an eighth. The sequenced sample was cultured PBMCs, obtained from culture after CMV antigen stimulation. The receptor was isolated from a human donor in good health (CMV status not recorded). Some clones in this sample may be carry-over from other donors' samples. The V call is TRBV6-2 or TRBV6-3, the J call TRBJ2-5; TRBD2 aligns across 8 bases. CDR3 residues: CATQPSGSPETQYF. The DNA for the CDR3 is TGTGCCACCCAGCCCAGCGGGAGTCCGGAGACCCAGTACTTC.